A single sample is the source of the 3 T cell receptor beta chains below, sequenced in a study of T cell responses to AZD1222 COVID-19 vaccine. TCRdb's copy holds only in-frame clones and misses some; the assay was immunoSEQ multiplex PCR. The sample records approximately 180,000 clones, just over 85% being singletons. Sequencing was performed on peripheral blood, taken on day 0 of AZD1222 vaccination. Receptors were obtained from an adult in good health.

CDR3 nucleotides: TGTGCCAGCAGCCCCGGAGCGGGGGTTTACAATGAGCAGTTCTTC. It codes for CASSPGAGVYNEQFF. The chain joins TRBV7-3 to TRBJ2-1, with TRBD2 matching over 8 bases. The V gene's germline CDR1 is SGHTA and CDR2 FQGTGA. J was trimmed by 4 bases and V by 5 bases; bases with no gene match: 7. CDR3 length: 15 amino acids. Full variable domain (rest looked up from reference TRBV7-3 and TRBJ2-1): GAGVSQTPSNKVTEKGKYVELRCDPISGHTALYWYRQSLGQGPEFLIYFQGTGAADDSGLPNDRFFAVRPEGSVSTLKIQRTERGDSAVYLCASSPGAGVYNEQFFGPGTRLTVL.

In this sample, this clone turned up a few times. In the same sample, other DNA sequences code for this CDR3. This rearrangement joins TRBV24-1 to TRBJ1-1, with 7 bases matching TRBD1. The CDR3 is made up of 13 amino acids. Losses at the gene ends were 7 bases for V and 2 bases for J; bases not matched to a gene: 3. Germline V lookup: CDR1 KGHDR, CDR2 SFDVKD. The DNA of the CDR3 is TGTGCCACCAGAGGGACAGAAAACACTGAAGCTTTCTTT. Protein: CATRGTENTEAFF.

The chain is built from TRBV12-3 or TRBV12-4 and TRBJ1-1; possibly TRBD1 for D (5 bases). There are 13 residues in the CDR3. With 5 bases removed from V and 1 base from J, the gap between germline ends came to 8 bases. CDR3 protein: CASSGTPNTEAFF. CDR3 DNA: TGTGCCAGCAGTGGGACCCCGAACACTGAAGCTTTCTTT.